Described below is a single TCR beta chain sequence and its context. TCRdb keeps only in-frame clones here, not all; method: immunoSEQ multiplex PCR. The data hold more than 55,000 clones, with approximately 94% observed a single time. These data belong to a study of T cell changes during pregnancy in multiple sclerosis. CDR3 length: 15 amino acids. Trimming cost V 4 bases and J 3 bases; bases outside gene matches: 7. Germline values: CDR1 MNHEY, CDR2 SVGAGI. V usage is TRBV6-5 and J usage is TRBJ1-1, with 8 nucleotides matching TRBD1. Specimen: CD8+ T cells from peripheral blood mononuclear cells, collected in the third trimester of pregnancy. The sequence derives from a female donor with multiple sclerosis, enrolled in a pregnancy study. DNA for the CDR3: TGTGCCAGCAGTTCCTGGAGACAGGGGCACACTGAAGCTTTCTTT. As protein: CASSSWRQGHTEAFF.